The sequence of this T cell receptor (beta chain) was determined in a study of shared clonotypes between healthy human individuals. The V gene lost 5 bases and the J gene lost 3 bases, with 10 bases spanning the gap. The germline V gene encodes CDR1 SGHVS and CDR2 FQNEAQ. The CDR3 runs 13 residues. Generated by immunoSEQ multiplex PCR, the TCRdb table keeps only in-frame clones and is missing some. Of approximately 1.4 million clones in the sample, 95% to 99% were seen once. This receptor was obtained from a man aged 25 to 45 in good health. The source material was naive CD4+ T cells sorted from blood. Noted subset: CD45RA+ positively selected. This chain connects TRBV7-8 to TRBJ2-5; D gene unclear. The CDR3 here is CASSPNTEETQYF. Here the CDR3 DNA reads TGTGCCAGCAGCCCCAACACCGAAGAGACCCAGTACTTC.